In its sample, the clone carrying this T cell receptor beta chain was seen many times. What it recognizes is unknown. These data come from a study of neurological immune-mediated disorders. The study's findings and limits: One related-CDR3 cluster, found by phylogenetic grouping, held repertoires of 18 of 34 multiple sclerosis patients and is a possible signature. The multiple sclerosis repertoire cluster lacked an association with any feature, whether clinical or MRI.

A 10-nucleotide random UMI tagged transcripts in template-switch 5'RACE cDNA synthesis. Using its own MiXCR run on the 5' RACE reads, TCRdb lists one record per CDR3 protein. This table has tens of thousands of distinct CDR3 sequences, nearly 6% appearing once. The time point is: longitudinal time-point 2. Germline V gene lookup returns CDR1 SGHRS and CDR2 YFSETQ. The ends were cut back, 5 bases at V and 6 bases at J, with 15 bases in the middle. The CDR3 extends over 13 amino acids. This TCR was sampled from a woman aged 55-69 years with multiple sclerosis. This chain uses TRBV5-1 with TRBJ2-7, with no clear D. Sequencing was carried out using PBMCs. The CDR3, as DNA: TGCGCCAGCAGTCAACCCCCCCTATCCGAGCAGTACTTC. This gives the protein CASSQPPLSEQYF.